The clone carrying this T cell receptor (beta chain) came up a few times. BIOMED2 TRB-A/B primer pools were used in multiplex TRB PCR. TCRdb re-called the multiplex PCR reads with MiXCR, one entry per CDR3 protein. Among 20,000 to 25,000 distinct CDR3 sequences listed, 30% to 35% were seen once. Each TRB amplification used 250-500 ng of genomic DNA from blood. This CDR3 spans 15 amino acids. Germline values: CDR1 SGHKS, CDR2 YYEKEE (reference sequence). Trimming at V came to 4 bases and at J to 4 bases, leaving 9 bases not matched to a gene. This entry is derived from a study of T and B cells in COVID-19 patients. For the study at large: COVID-19 patients gave peripheral blood either during active infection or after recovery.

This chain links TRBV5-5 with TRBJ2-5; 8 bases are a match to TRBD2. The sample comprised blood. This clonotype originated in a human donor who had recovered from COVID-19. The CDR3 loop reads CASSRGGGGGETQYF. The CDR3 nucleotides read TGTGCCAGCAGCCGGGGGGGGGGGGGGGGAGAGACCCAGTACTTC.